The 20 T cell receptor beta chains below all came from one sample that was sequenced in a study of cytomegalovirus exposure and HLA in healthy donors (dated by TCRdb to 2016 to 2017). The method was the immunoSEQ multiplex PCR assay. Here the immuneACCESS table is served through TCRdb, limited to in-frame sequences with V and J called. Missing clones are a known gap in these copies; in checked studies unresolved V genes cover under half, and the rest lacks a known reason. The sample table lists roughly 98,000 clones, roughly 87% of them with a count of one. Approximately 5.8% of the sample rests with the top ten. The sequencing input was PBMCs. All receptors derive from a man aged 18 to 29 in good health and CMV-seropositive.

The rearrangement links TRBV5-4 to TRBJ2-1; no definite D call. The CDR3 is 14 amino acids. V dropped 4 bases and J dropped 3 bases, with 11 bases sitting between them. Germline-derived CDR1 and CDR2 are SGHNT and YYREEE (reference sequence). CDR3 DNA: TGTGCCAGCAGCGAGAATACAGACTACAATGAGCAGTTCTTC. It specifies CASSENTDYNEQFF. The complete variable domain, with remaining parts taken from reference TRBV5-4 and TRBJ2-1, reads ETGVTQSPTHLIKTRGQQVTLRCSSQSGHNTVSWYQQALGQGPQFIFQYYREEENGRGNFPPRFSGLQFPNYSSELNVNALELDDSALYLCASSENTDYNEQFFGPGTRLTVL.

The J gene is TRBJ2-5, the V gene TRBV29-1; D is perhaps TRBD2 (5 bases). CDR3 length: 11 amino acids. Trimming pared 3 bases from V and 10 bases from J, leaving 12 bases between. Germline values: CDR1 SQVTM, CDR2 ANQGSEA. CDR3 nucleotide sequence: TGCAGCGTTGACTGGTATAGCGTCCAGTACTTC. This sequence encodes CSVDWYSVQYF. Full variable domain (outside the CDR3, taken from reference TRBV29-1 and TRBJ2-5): SAVISQKPSRDICQRGTSLTIQCQVDSQVTMMFWYRQQPGQSLTLIATANQGSEATYESGFVIDKFPISRPNLTFSTLTVSNMSPEDSSIYLCSVDWYSVQYFGPGTRLLVL.

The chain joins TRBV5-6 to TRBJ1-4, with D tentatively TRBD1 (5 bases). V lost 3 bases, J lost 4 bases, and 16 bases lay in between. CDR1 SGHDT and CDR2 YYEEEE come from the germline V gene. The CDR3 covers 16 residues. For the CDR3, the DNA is TGTGCCAGCAGCTCCGTAGGGGAGGGTAATAATGAAAAACTGTTTTTT. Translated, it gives CASSSVGEGNNEKLFF. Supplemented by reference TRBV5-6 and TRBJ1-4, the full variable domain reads DAGVTQSPTHLIKTRGQQVTLRCSPKSGHDTVSWYQQALGQGPQFIFQYYEEEERQRGNFPDRFSGHQFPNYSSELNVNALLLGDSALYLCASSSVGEGNNEKLFFGSGTQLSVL.

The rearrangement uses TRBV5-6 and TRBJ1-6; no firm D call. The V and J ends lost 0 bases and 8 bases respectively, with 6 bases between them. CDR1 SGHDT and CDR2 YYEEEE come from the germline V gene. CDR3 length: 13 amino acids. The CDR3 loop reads CASSLARYSPLHF. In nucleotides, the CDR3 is TGTGCCAGCAGCTTGGCCCGGTATTCACCCCTCCACTTT.

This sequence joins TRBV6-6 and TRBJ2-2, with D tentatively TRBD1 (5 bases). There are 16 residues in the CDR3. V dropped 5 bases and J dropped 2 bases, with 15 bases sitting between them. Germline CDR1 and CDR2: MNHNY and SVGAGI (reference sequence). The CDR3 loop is CASSPQGILNTGELFF. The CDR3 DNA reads TGTGCCAGCAGTCCCCAGGGAATCCTAAACACCGGGGAGCTGTTTTTT.

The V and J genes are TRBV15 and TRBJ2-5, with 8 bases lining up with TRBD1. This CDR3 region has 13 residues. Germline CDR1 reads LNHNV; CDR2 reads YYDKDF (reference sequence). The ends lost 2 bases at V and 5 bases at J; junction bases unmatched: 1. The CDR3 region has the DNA TGTGCCACCAGCAGAAACAGGGGGGAGACCCAGTACTTC. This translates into CATSRNRGETQYF. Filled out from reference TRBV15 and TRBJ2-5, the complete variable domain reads DAMVIQNPRYQVTQFGKPVTLSCSQTLNHNVMYWYQQKSSQAPKLLFHYYDKDFNNEADTPDNFQSRRPNTSFCFLDIRSPGLGDTAMYLCATSRNRGETQYFGPGTRLLVL.

The CDR3 region has the DNA TGTGCCAGCAGCGCCGGGACTAGCGACACCGGGGAGCTGTTTTTT. Its protein product is CASSAGTSDTGELFF. The chain has TRBV9 and TRBJ2-2; TRBD2 matches 10 bases. This CDR3 is built from 15 residues. Germline CDR1 and CDR2: SGDLS and YYNGEE. V shed 3 bases and J 3 bases; nucleotides not matched to a gene: 2.

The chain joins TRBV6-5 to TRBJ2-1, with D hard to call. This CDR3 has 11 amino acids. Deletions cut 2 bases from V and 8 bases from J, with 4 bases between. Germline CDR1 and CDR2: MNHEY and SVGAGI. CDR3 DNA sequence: TGTGCCAGCAGTTACCTAGATGAGCAGTTCTTC. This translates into CASSYLDEQFF.

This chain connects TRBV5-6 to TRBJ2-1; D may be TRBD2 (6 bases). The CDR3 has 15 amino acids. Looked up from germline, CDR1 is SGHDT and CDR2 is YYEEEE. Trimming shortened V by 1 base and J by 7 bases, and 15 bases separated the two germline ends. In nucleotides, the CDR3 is TGTGCCAGCAGCTTGCTTACGGGAGTGGGGAATGAGCAGTTCTTC. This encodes CASSLLTGVGNEQFF.

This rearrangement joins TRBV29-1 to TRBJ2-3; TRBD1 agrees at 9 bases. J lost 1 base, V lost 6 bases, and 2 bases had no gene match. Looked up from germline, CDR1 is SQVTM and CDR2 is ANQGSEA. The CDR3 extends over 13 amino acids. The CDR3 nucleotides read TGCAGCGTGCGGACAGGGGGCACAGATACGCAGTATTTT. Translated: CSVRTGGTDTQYF.

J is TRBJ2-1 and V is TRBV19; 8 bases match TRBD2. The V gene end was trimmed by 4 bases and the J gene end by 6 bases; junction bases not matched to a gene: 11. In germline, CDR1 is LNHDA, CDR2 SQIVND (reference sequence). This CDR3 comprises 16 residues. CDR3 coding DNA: TGTGCCAGTAGTAACACCGGGACTAGACCTTCCAATGAGCAGTTCTTC. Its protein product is CASSNTGTRPSNEQFF.

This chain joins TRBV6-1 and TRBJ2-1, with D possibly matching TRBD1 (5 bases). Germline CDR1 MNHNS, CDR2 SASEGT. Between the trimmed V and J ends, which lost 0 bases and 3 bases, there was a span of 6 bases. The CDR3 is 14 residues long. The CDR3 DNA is TGTGCCAGCAGTGAAGCGACAGTCTACAATGAGCAGTTCTTC. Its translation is CASSEATVYNEQFF.

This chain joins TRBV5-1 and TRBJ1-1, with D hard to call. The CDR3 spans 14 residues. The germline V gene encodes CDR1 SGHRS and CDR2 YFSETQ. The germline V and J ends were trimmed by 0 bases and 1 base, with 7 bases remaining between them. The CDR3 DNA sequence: TGCGCCAGCAGCTTGGGGCCCCAGAACACTGAAGCTTTCTTT. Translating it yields CASSLGPQNTEAFF.

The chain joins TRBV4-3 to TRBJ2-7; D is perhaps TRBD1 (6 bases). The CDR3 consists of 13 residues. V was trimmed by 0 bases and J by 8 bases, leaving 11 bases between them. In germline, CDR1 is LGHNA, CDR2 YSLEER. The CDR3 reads CASSQEQGVKQYF. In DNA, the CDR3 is TGCGCCAGCAGCCAAGAACAGGGAGTGAAGCAGTACTTC.

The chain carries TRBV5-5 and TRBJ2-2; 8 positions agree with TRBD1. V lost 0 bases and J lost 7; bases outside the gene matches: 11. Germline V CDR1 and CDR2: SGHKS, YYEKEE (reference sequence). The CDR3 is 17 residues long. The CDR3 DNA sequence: TGTGCCAGCAGCTTGGAAAACAGGGGGGTCCTACTCGGGGAGCTGTTTTTT. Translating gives CASSLENRGVLLGELFF.

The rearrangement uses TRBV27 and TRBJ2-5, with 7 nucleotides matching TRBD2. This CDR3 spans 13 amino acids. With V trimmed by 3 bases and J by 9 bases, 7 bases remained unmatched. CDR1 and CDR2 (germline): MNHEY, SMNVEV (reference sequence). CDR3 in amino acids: CASSFTSAGAQYF. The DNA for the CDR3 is TGTGCCAGCAGTTTTACTAGCGCGGGGGCCCAGTACTTC.

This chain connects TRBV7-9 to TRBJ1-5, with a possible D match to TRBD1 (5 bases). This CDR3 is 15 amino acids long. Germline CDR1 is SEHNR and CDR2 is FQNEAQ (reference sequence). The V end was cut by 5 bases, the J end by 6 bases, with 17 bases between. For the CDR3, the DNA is TGTGCCAGCAGCCCTCAGGGATCACGCGGTCAGCCCCAGCATTTT. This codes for CASSPQGSRGQPQHF.

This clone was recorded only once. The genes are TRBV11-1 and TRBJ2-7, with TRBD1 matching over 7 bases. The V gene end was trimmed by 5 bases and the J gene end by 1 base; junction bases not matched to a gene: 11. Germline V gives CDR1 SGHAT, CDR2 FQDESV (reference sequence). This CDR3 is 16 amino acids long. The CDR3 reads CASSPTGQGISYEQYF. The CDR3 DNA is TGTGCCAGCAGCCCGACAGGGCAGGGAATTTCCTACGAGCAGTACTTC.

The CDR3 reads CASSHDRAQPQHF. CDR3 DNA: TGTGCCAGTAGCCATGACAGGGCTCAGCCCCAGCATTTT. The J gene is TRBJ1-5, the V gene TRBV19, with 7 bases identical to TRBD1. CDR1 is LNHDA, CDR2 SQIVND, per germline (reference sequence). The CDR3 runs to 13 residues. V lost 6 bases to trimming and J lost 6 bases; unmatched junction nucleotides: 5.

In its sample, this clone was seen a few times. This CDR3 is CASTTGGRLRSPLHF. The CDR3, as DNA: TGTGCCAGCACCACGGGGGGCCGCCTTCGTTCACCCCTCCACTTT. This sequence joins TRBV7-9 and TRBJ1-6; D possibly corresponds to TRBD1 (6 bases). There are 15 residues in the CDR3. V was clipped by 7 bases and J by 9 bases, with 19 bases between them. Germline V gene data show CDR1 as SEHNR and CDR2 as FQNEAQ (reference sequence).